This T cell receptor (beta chain) was captured in a study of T cells after yellow fever vaccination. Study outcomes and limitations: There was a possibility that FACS-sorted repertoires contained abundant clonotypes contaminating from the bulk population.

Via MiXCR, TCRdb re-called the 5' RACE reads, giving one row per CDR3 protein. The top ten hold around 2.7% of the sample, which has approximately 110,000 distinct CDR3 sequences, 7.4% seen once. The trim removed 4 bases at V and 0 bases at J, leaving 5 bases unmatched. The CDR3 is 15 amino acids. CDR1 is SGHKS, CDR2 YYEKEE, per germline (reference sequence). This clonotype showed up many times. Its antigen is unknown. This clonotype was sampled from a man between 18 and 29 years old who received the YFV17D yellow fever vaccine. Sequenced material: CD4+ T cells sorted from PBMCs, taken 10 days after the first yellow fever vaccination. J is TRBJ2-3 and V is TRBV5-5, with 7 bases lining up with TRBD2. This CDR3 is CASSLDGRSTDTQYF. The CDR3 region has the DNA TGTGCCAGCAGCCTAGACGGGAGGAGCACAGATACGCAGTATTTT.